The 4 T cell receptor beta chains below all came from one sample that was sequenced in a study of OX40 agonist ivuxolimab in advanced cancers. The assay was immunoSEQ multiplex PCR, and TCRdb's table has in-frame clones only and misses some. The data contain approximately 130,000 clones, 90% to 95% of them singletons. The input for sequencing was CD4+ or CD8+ T cells sorted from blood, taken in a trial of the OX40 agonist ivuxolimab. The receptor set was obtained from an adult with an advanced solid tumor such as melanoma, head and neck, liver or kidney cancer.

The V call is TRBV7-9, the J call TRBJ1-4; tentatively, D is TRBD1 (6 bases). V was shortened by 5 bases and J by 16 bases, with 17 bases between the two germline ends. The CDR3 totals 12 residues. From germline, CDR1 is SEHNR and CDR2 FQNEAQ (reference sequence). This CDR3 reads CASSPYEGEWFF. The CDR3 DNA is TGTGCCAGCAGCCCGTACGAGGGGGAATGGTTTTTT.

The V and J genes are TRBV7-2 and TRBJ2-1; 8 nucleotides align to TRBD2. Germline CDR1 reads SGHTA; CDR2 reads FQGNSA. The J segment lost 7 bases and the V segment lost 1 base, leaving 6 bases of the junction unmatched. The CDR3 totals 15 residues. The CDR3 nucleotides read TGTGCCAGCAGCTTAGAGGCGGGGGGCCTAAATGAGCAGTTCTTC. Translating it yields CASSLEAGGLNEQFF.

A remark on this clone: One end of the junction does not line up with germline, which may come from a read error. The chain has TRBV27 and TRBJ2-7; 11 nucleotides line up with TRBD1. The CDR3 runs to 15 residues. Germline CDR1 and CDR2: MNHEY and SMNVEV (reference sequence). As DNA, the CDR3 is TGTGCCAGCAGCCGATGGACAGGGGGCTCCTACGGGCAGTACTTC. Its protein is CASSRWTGGSYGQYF.

V usage is TRBV27 and J usage is TRBJ1-5; a weak D match, TRBD1 (6 bases). Between the trimmed V and J ends, which lost 2 bases and 5 bases, there was a span of 7 bases. Germline V gives CDR1 MNHEY, CDR2 SMNVEV (reference sequence). This CDR3 is built from 13 residues. CDR3 sequence reads: CASSLRQDQPQHF. CDR3 nucleotide sequence: TGTGCCAGCAGTTTAAGACAGGATCAGCCCCAGCATTTT.